The sequence of this T cell receptor (beta chain) was determined in a study of cytomegalovirus exposure and HLA in healthy donors. Study-wide background: Genotyping of hundreds of donors showed that around 81% belonged to the Caucasian-associated ancestry cluster. Study-wide results and caveats: V- and J-gene trimming of TCR beta was linked (in a later analysis) to a missense DCLRE1C variant. In an earlier analysis, about 87% or about 30%: the productive usage of most TCR beta V segments. According to a later analysis, most TCR beta chains associated with CMV appeared HLA-restricted.

This clone appeared once. Antigen: not known. The PCR ran on 60 Vbeta and 13 Jbeta primers. Data came from immunoSEQ multiplex PCR; TCRdb stores just in-frame clones and leaves some out. The table records tens of thousands of clones, around 80% of them present only once. The sample was PBMCs. This receptor was identified in a woman between 25 and 40 years old in good health and CMV-seropositive.

The CDR3 reads CASSRTGHYGYTF. In DNA form, the CDR3 reads TGTGCCAGCAGTCGGACAGGCCACTATGGCTACACCTTC. This chain joins TRBV28 and TRBJ1-2, with 7 bases matching TRBD1. Germline CDR1 and CDR2: MDHEN and SYDVKM. The CDR3 runs to 13 residues. The J segment lost 3 bases and the V segment lost 5 bases, leaving 3 bases of the junction unmatched.